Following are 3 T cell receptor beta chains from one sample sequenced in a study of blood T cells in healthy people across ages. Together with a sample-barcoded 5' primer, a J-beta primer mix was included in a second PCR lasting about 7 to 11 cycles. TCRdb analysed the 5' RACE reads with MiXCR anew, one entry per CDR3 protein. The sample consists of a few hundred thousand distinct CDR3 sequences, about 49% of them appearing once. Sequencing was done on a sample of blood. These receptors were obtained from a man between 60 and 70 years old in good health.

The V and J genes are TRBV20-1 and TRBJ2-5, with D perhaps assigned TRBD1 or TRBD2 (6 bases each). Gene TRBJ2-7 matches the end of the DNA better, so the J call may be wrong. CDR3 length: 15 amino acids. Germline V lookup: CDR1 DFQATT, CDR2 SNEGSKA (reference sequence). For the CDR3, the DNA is TGCAGTGCTAAGATGCCGGGGGCAAGCTCCTACGAGCAGTACTTC. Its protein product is CSAKMPGASSYEQYF.

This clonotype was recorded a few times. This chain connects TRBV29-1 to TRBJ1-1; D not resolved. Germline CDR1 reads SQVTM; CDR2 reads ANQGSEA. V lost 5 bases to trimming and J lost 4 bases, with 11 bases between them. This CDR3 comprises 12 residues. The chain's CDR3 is CSVRSSPTEAFF. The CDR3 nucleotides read TGCAGCGTTAGGTCCTCCCCCACTGAAGCTTTCTTT.

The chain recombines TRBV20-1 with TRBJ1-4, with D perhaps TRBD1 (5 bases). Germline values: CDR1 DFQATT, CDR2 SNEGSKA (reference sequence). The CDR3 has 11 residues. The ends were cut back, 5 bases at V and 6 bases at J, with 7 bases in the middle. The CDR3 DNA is TGCAGTGCTGAGGGGTATGAAAAACTGTTTTTT. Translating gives CSAEGYEKLFF.